This T cell receptor (beta chain) was sequenced for a study of cytomegalovirus exposure and HLA in healthy donors. In regard to this clone: Antigen unknown.

Healthy bone marrow donors formed the donor group. The germline V and J ends were trimmed by 2 bases and 2 bases, with 10 bases remaining between them. The length of the CDR3 is 14 residues. Germline V CDR1 and CDR2: ENHRY, SYGVKD. Study results and limitations: In a later analysis, TCR beta V- and J-gene trimming showed a link to a missense DCLRE1C variant. Relative to equally common others, HLA-associated TCR beta chains showed greater clonal expansion in a later analysis.

A multiplex PCR was run with 60 Vbeta primers and 13 Jbeta primers. The protocol was immunoSEQ multiplex PCR, while the TCRdb copy is restricted to in-frame clones and leaves out a portion. The data contain over 200,000 clones, over 75% of them singletons. The sample taken for sequencing was PBMCs. This chain joins TRBV10-3 and TRBJ2-7, with D hard to call. The sequence derives from a human donor in good health. In DNA, the CDR3 is TGTGCCATCAGTGAGGGTCTTCAGGCCTACGAGCAGTACTTC. Its translation is CAISEGLQAYEQYF.